The next 13 T cell receptor beta chains were all read from a single sample in a study of CD8+ T cells in alopecia areata. After isolation, RNA underwent reverse transcription to generate cDNA as the sequencing template. TCRdb keeps only in-frame clones here, not all; method: immunoSEQ multiplex PCR. The table includes 150,000 to 200,000 clones, about 60% detected once. Noted treatment: oral pan-JAK inhibitor, 5-10 mg twice daily. The source was CD8+ T cells sorted from blood, collected at week 24, from a patient treated with tofacitinib. These receptors were obtained from a human donor with alopecia areata.

This clone was seen only once. The chain has TRBV13 and TRBJ2-4; perhaps D is TRBD1 or TRBD2 (5 bases each). There are 15 residues in the CDR3. Germline V gene lookup returns CDR1 PRHDT and CDR2 FYEKMQ (reference sequence). Trimming stripped 4 bases from V and 8 bases from J, with 18 bases between. The CDR3: CASSSPNQRGDIQYF. CDR3 nucleotides: TGTGCCAGCAGCTCCCCTAATCAGAGAGGGGACATTCAGTACTTC.

The rearrangement links TRBV13 to TRBJ2-3; no firm D call. Germline V lookup: CDR1 PRHDT, CDR2 FYEKMQ (reference sequence). V lost 5 bases and J lost 8, with 11 bases in between. The CDR3 length is 12 residues. CDR3 loop: CASSPAVGTQYF. In DNA, the CDR3 is TGTGCCAGCAGCCCGGCGGTCGGTACGCAGTATTTT.

This clone appeared a single time. The chain employs TRBV2 and TRBJ2-6; D is perhaps TRBD2 (6 bases). The CDR3 spans 15 residues. The germline CDR1 and CDR2 sequences are SNHLY and FYNNEI. V gave up 7 bases and J gave up 0 bases, with 10 bases separating them. In DNA, the CDR3 is TGTGCCAGCAAATTGGGGGGCTCTGGGGCCAACGTCCTGACTTTC. Translating gives CASKLGGSGANVLTF.

The chain couples TRBV2 to TRBJ2-7; the D gene is possibly TRBD1 (5 bases). V dropped 7 bases and J dropped 3 bases, with 10 bases sitting between them. Germline CDR1 is SNHLY and CDR2 is FYNNEI. The length of the CDR3 is 12 residues. Here the CDR3 DNA reads TGTGCCAGCAACCGCCAGGGCTACGAGCAGTACTTC. It specifies CASNRQGYEQYF.

This clone was seen a handful of times. The gene calls are TRBV30 and TRBJ1-3; D uncertain. The V gene's germline CDR1 is GTSNPN and CDR2 SVGIG (reference sequence). The V gene lost 0 bases and the J gene lost 0 bases, with 15 bases spanning the gap. The CDR3 has 17 residues. CDR3 in DNA: TGTGCCTGGAGTGTAGGAGGGAGGCGAACCTCTGGAAACACCATATATTTT. It specifies CAWSVGGRRTSGNTIYF.

The V call is TRBV27, the J call TRBJ2-1; no definite D call. The CDR3 covers 13 residues. Per the germline V gene, CDR1 is MNHEY and CDR2 is SMNVEV (reference sequence). The V end was cut by 3 bases, the J end by 8 bases, with 11 bases between. This chain's CDR3 is CASSLWAADEQFF. CDR3 in DNA: TGTGCCAGCAGTTTGTGGGCCGCCGATGAGCAGTTCTTC.

The chain is built from TRBV7-9 and TRBJ1-1, with TRBD1 matching over 9 bases. The V gene end was trimmed by 4 bases and the J gene end by 1 base; junction bases not matched to a gene: 4. CDR3 length: 15 residues. Germline loops: CDR1 SEHNR, CDR2 FQNEAQ (reference sequence). In nucleotides, the CDR3 is TGTGCCAGCAGCTCAACAGGGGGCTCGAACACTGAAGCTTTCTTT. Amino acid sequence: CASSSTGGSNTEAFF.

V usage is TRBV29-1 and J usage is TRBJ1-1, with D tentatively TRBD1 (6 bases). The CDR3 length is 14 residues. The germline V and J ends were trimmed by 0 bases and 4 bases, with 12 bases remaining between them. The germline CDR1 and CDR2 sequences are SQVTM and ANQGSEA. The CDR3 nucleotides read TGCAGCGTTGAAGAGGTAGGGGGGGGCACTGAAGCTTTCTTT. Its translation is CSVEEVGGGTEAFF.

This chain connects TRBV2 to TRBJ2-7; D may be TRBD1 (5 bases). This CDR3 is 14 amino acids long. Germline loops: CDR1 SNHLY, CDR2 FYNNEI. Trimming removed 3 bases from V and 2 bases from J, with 11 bases in between. CDR3: CASSEAAGTYEQYF. The CDR3 DNA follows: TGTGCCAGCAGTGAGGCGGCAGGGACCTACGAGCAGTACTTC.

The chain links TRBV6-4 to TRBJ2-3, with 9 positions matching TRBD2. V was clipped by 10 bases and J by 3 bases; unmatched bases: 11. The CDR3 length is 15 residues. CDR1 is MRHNA and CDR2 is SNTAGT in the germline V gene. The CDR3 DNA reads as TGTGCCACCGCCCCGGGCGGGGGGGCAACAGATACGCAGTATTTT. This sequence encodes CATAPGGGATDTQYF.

The gene calls are TRBV6-5 and TRBJ2-1; a weak D match, TRBD1 (6 bases). The CDR3 has 14 residues. Looked up from germline, CDR1 is MNHEY and CDR2 is SVGAGI. The germline V and J ends were trimmed by 6 bases and 10 bases, with 19 bases remaining between them. The CDR3 region has the DNA TGTGCCAGCAGCCAAGTTAGCTACGACAGGGAGCAGTTCTTC. Its translation is CASSQVSYDREQFF.

V usage is TRBV13 and J usage is TRBJ2-7; 10 positions agree with TRBD1. Trimming at V came to 4 bases and at J to 5 bases, leaving 8 bases not matched to a gene. Germline V CDR1 and CDR2: PRHDT, FYEKMQ (reference sequence). The CDR3 runs to 15 residues. CDR3 in DNA: TGTGCCAGCAGCTACGGGACAGGGGCGGAGGACGAGCAGTACTTC. Its protein product is CASSYGTGAEDEQYF.

The CDR3: CAWSDTGQGANEQFF. CDR3 sequence (DNA): TGTGCCTGGAGTGACACGGGACAGGGGGCGAATGAGCAGTTCTTC. The J gene is TRBJ2-1, the V gene TRBV30, with 12 bases lining up with TRBD1. The CDR3 contains 15 residues. Germline V gene lookup returns CDR1 GTSNPN and CDR2 SVGIG (reference sequence). Trimming took 1 base from V and 7 from J; bases not matched to a gene: 5.